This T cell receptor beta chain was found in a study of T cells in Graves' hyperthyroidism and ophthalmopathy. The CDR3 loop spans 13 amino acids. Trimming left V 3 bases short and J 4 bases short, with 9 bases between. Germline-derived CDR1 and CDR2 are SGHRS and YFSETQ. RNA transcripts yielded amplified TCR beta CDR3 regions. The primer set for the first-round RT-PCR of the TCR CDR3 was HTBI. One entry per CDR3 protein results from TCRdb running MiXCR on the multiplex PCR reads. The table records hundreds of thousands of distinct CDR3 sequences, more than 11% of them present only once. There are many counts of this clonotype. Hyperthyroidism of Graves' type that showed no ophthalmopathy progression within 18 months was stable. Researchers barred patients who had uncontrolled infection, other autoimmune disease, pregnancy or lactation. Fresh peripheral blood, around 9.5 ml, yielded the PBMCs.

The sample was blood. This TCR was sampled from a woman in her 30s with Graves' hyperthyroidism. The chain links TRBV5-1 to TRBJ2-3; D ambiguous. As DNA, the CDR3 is TGCGCCAGCAGCTCCGGCGGCTCAGATACGCAGTATTTT. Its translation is CASSSGGSDTQYF.